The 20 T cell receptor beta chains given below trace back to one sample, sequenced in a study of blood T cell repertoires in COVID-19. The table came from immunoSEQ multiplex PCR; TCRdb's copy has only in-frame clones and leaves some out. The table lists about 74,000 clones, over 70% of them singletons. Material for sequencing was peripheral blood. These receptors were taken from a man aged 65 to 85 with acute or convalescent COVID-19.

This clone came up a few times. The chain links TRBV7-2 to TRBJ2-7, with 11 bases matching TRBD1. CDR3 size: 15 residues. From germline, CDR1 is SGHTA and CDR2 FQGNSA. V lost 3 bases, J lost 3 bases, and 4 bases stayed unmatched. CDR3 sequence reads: CASSLWTGGLYEQYF. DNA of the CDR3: TGTGCCAGCAGCTTGTGGACAGGGGGCCTCTACGAGCAGTACTTC. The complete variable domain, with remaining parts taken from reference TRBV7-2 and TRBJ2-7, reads GAGVSQSPSNKVTEKGKDVELRCDPISGHTALYWYRQSLGQGLEFLIYFQGNSAPDKSGLPSDRFSAERTGGSVSTLTIQRTQQEDSAVYLCASSLWTGGLYEQYFGPGTRLTVT.

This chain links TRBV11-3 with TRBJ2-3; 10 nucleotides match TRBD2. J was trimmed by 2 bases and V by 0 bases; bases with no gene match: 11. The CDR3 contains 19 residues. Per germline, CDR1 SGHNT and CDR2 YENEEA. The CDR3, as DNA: TGTGCCAGCAGCTTAGATTGGAGTAGCGGGAGGACCTTCACAGATACGCAGTATTTT. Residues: CASSLDWSSGRTFTDTQYF.

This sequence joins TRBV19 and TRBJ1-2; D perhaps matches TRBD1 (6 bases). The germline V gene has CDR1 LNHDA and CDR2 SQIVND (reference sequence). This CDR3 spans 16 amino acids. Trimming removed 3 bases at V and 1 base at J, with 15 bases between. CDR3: CASSMVPLRGNYGYTF. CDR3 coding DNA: TGTGCCAGTAGTATGGTGCCTCTCAGGGGTAACTATGGCTACACCTTC.

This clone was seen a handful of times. The CDR3 coding sequence is TGTGCCAGCAACGGACAGGTTGATCAGCCCCAGCATTTT. It yields the protein CASNGQVDQPQHF. V usage is TRBV6-5 and J usage is TRBJ1-5; TRBD1 matches at 7 bases. With 7 bases clipped from V and 5 bases from J, the junction kept 5 bases outside the gene matches. This CDR3 has 13 amino acids. The germline V gene has CDR1 MNHEY and CDR2 SVGAGI.

The CDR3 bases are TGTGCCAGCAGCCTAGGACGGGGGGGGCAGGGTACGCAGTATTTT. Protein sequence: CASSLGRGGQGTQYF. This chain links TRBV11-2 with TRBJ2-3; 8 bases agree with TRBD2. Trimming removed 5 bases from V and 8 bases from J; junction bases left unmatched: 12. The CDR3 loop spans 15 amino acids. Germline CDR1 SGHAT, CDR2 FQNNGV.

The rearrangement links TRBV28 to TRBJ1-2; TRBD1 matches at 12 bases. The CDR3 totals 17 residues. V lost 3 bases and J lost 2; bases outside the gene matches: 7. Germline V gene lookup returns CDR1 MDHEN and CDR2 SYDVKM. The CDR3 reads CASSLGTGGGGNYGYTF. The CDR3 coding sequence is TGTGCCAGCAGTTTGGGGACAGGGGGCGGCGGAAACTATGGCTACACCTTC.

The CDR3 DNA follows: TGTGCCAGCAGTGAAGGGGCAGAAACTCAGCCCCAGCATTTT. The encoded protein is CASSEGAETQPQHF. The chain links TRBV2 to TRBJ1-5; D remains unclear. CDR1 SNHLY and CDR2 FYNNEI come from the germline V gene. Between the trimmed V and J ends, which lost 1 base and 6 bases, there was a span of 10 bases. This CDR3 has 14 amino acids.

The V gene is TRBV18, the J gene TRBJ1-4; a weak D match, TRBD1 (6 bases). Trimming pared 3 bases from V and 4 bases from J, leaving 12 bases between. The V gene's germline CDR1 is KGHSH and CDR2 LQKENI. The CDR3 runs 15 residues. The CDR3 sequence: CASSPGQGSNEKLFF. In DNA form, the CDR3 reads TGTGCCAGCTCACCCGGCCAGGGGAGTAATGAAAAACTGTTTTTT.

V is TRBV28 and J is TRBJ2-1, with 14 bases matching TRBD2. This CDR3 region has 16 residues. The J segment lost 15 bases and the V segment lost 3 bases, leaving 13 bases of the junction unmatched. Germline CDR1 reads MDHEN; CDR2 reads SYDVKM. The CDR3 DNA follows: TGTGCCAGCAGTTTTGGAGGGACTAGCGGGAGCAAAGGACTGTTCTTC. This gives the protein CASSFGGTSGSKGLFF.

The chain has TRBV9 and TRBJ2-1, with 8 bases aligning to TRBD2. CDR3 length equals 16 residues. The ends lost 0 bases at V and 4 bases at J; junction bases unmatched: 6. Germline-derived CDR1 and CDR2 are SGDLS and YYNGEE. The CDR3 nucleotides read TGTGCCAGCAGCGTAGATCCGGGAGGGGTTTACAATGAGCAGTTCTTC. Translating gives CASSVDPGGVYNEQFF.

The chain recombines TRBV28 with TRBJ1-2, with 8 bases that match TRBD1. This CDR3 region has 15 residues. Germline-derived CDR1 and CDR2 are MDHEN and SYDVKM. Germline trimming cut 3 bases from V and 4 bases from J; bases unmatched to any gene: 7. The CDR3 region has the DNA TGTGCCAGCAGTTTCCAAGGGACAGGTGTCTATGGCTACACCTTC. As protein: CASSFQGTGVYGYTF.

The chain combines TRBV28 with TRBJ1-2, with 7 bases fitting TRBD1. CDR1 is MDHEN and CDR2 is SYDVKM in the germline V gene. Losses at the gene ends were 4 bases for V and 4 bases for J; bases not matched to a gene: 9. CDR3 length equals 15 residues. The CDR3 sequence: CASSSPSTGTYGYTF. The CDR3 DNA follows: TGTGCCAGCAGTTCCCCTTCGACAGGGACCTATGGCTACACCTTC.

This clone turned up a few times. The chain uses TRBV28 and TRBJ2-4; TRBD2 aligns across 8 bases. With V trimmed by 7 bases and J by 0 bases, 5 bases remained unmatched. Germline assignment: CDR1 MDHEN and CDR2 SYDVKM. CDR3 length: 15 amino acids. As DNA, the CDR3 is TGTGCCAGCACCGTAGCGGGGCTAGCCAAAAACATTCAGTACTTC. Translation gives CASTVAGLAKNIQYF.

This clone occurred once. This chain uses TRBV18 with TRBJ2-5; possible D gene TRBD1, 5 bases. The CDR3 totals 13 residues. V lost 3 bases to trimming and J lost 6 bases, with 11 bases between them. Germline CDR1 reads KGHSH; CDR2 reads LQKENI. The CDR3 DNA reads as TGTGCCAGCTCACCGGCAGGGCTTCAGACCCAGTACTTC. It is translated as CASSPAGLQTQYF.

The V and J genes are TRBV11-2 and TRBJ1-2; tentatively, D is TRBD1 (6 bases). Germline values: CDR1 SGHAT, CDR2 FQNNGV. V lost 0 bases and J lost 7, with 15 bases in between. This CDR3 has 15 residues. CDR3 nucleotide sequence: TGTGCCAGCAGCTTAGACCGGATAGGGGGAGCTGGCTACACCTTC. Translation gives CASSLDRIGGAGYTF.

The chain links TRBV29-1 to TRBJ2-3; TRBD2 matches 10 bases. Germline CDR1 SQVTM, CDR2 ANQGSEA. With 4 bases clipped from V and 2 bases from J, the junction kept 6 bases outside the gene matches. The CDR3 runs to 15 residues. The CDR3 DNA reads TGCAGCGTTGGGGTACTAGCGGGATTCACAGATACGCAGTATTTT. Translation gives CSVGVLAGFTDTQYF.

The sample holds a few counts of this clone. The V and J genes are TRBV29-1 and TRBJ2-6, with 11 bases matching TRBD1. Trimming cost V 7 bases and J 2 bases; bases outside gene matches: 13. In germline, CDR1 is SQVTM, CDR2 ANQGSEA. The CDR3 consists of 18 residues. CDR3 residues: CSATFPRTGGAGANVLTF. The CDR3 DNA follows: TGCAGCGCTACTTTTCCGCGGACAGGGGGCGCTGGGGCCAACGTCCTGACTTTC.

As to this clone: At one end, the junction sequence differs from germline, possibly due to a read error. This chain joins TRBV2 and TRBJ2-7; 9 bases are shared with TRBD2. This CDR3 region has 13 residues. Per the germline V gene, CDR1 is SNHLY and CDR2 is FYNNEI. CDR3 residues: CASSSSTSGWTDF. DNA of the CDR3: TGTGCCAGCAGCTCAAGCACTAGCGGGTGGACTGACTTC.

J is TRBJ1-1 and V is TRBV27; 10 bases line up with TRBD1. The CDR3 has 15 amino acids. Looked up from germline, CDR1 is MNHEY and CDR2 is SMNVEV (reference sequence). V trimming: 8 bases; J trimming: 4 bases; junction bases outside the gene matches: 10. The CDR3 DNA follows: TGTGCCAGCTCCTGGGACAGGGGCGTGGGCACTGAAGCTTTCTTT. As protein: CASSWDRGVGTEAFF.

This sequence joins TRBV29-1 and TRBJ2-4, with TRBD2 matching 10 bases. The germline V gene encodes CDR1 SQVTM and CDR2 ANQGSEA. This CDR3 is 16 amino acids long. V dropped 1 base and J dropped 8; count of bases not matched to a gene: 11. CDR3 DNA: TGCAGCGTTGAAGGGGGAATAGCGGGAGGTGGGGACATTCAGTACTTC. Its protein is CSVEGGIAGGGDIQYF.